A single sample gave rise to the 21 T cell receptor beta chains below, sequenced in a study of blood T cells in healthy people across ages. Primers used in a second PCR of roughly 6 to 11 cycles were a sample-barcoded 5' primer and a J-beta primer mix. MiXCR was run by TCRdb on the 5' RACE reads, yielding one entry per CDR3 protein. The data show 580,000 or so distinct CDR3 sequences, around 48% seen once. Sequencing input: blood. The source of these receptors is a man aged 80 or over in good health.

This clonotype was seen only a few times. The chain joins TRBV29-1 to TRBJ2-7; 9 bases agree with TRBD1. The germline V gene has CDR1 SQVTM and CDR2 ANQGSEA. The V segment lost 7 bases and the J segment 0 bases; nucleotides outside the gene matches: 7. The CDR3 is made up of 14 amino acids. The CDR3 loop is CSGPGQGPSYEQYF. CDR3 sequence (DNA): TGCAGCGGTCCGGGACAGGGACCCTCCTACGAGCAGTACTTC.

The table lists this clonotype with a few counts. This sequence joins TRBV5-1 and TRBJ1-6, with 9 bases matching TRBD1. Looked up from germline, CDR1 is SGHRS and CDR2 is YFSETQ. This CDR3 contains 17 residues. Trimming cost V 4 bases and J 4 bases; bases outside gene matches: 9. The CDR3: CASSVEQGATYNSPLHF. The CDR3 nucleotides read TGCGCCAGCAGCGTGGAACAGGGGGCTACTTATAATTCACCCCTCCACTTT.

This clonotype showed up just a few times. The CDR3 here is CSARELGGGTDTQYF. CDR3 nucleotide sequence: TGCAGTGCTAGAGAGTTAGGGGGCGGGACAGATACGCAGTATTTT. V gene TRBV20-1 combines with J gene TRBJ2-3; 7 positions agree with TRBD1. The CDR3 extends over 15 amino acids. Germline values: CDR1 DFQATT, CDR2 SNEGSKA (reference sequence). Losses at the gene ends were 0 bases for V and 3 bases for J; bases not matched to a gene: 6.

The chain couples TRBV5-5 to TRBJ2-5, with D unresolved. This CDR3 has 14 residues. The V end lost 2 bases, the J end lost 5 bases, and 13 bases lay between the germline ends. CDR1 is SGHKS, CDR2 YYEKEE, per germline (reference sequence). The CDR3 nucleotides are TGTGCCAGCAGCTTCTCCAGGACCGAGGAGACCCAGTACTTC. Translating gives CASSFSRTEETQYF.

This clonotype was found a few times. V is TRBV3-1 and J is TRBJ2-7, with TRBD2 identical over 9 bases. This CDR3 spans 16 amino acids. V shed 0 bases and J 3 bases; nucleotides not matched to a gene: 6. Germline V gene sequence: CDR1 LGHDT, CDR2 YNNKEL (reference sequence). The DNA of the CDR3 is TGTGCCAGCAGCCAAGATGGGTCTAGCGGGGTCTACGAGCAGTACTTC. It encodes CASSQDGSSGVYEQYF.

The gene calls are TRBV20-1 and TRBJ2-1, with TRBD2 matching over 9 bases. Per the germline V gene, CDR1 is DFQATT and CDR2 is SNEGSKA (reference sequence). The CDR3 is made up of 16 amino acids. The ends lost 0 bases at V and 0 bases at J; junction bases unmatched: 3. Written as DNA, the CDR3 is TGCAGTGCTAGAGATGCGGGGGGGGGCTCCTACAATGAGCAGTTCTTC. Translated: CSARDAGGGSYNEQFF.

In regard to this clonotype: One end of the junction varies from germline; a read error may be responsible. The chain carries TRBV2 and TRBJ2-3; 7 bases are a match to TRBD1. Germline CDR1 SNHLY, CDR2 FYNNEI. CDR3 length: 15 residues. DNA for the CDR3: TGTGCCAGCAGTGAGCTACAGGGGACCACAGAAACGCAGTATTTT. This sequence encodes CASSELQGTTETQYF.

DNA of the CDR3: TGTGCCAGCAGCGACAGGGTCAATCAGCCCCAGCATTTT. The encoded protein is CASSDRVNQPQHF. The V gene is TRBV12-3 or TRBV12-4, the J gene TRBJ1-5, with 7 bases aligning to TRBD1. V lost 6 bases, J lost 3 bases, and 2 bases stayed unmatched. There are 13 residues in the CDR3.

Note on this clonotype: Being one base from a much bigger clone, this may be a read error. The chain links TRBV6-5 to TRBJ2-5; D could derive from TRBD1 or TRBD2 (5 bases each). Trimming stripped 3 bases from V and 4 bases from J, with 12 bases between. The germline CDR1 and CDR2 sequences are MNHEY and SVGAGI. This CDR3 has 14 residues. The CDR3 region is CASSYVGAGETQYF. The CDR3 DNA follows: TGTGCCAGCAGTTATGTAGGGGCGGGAGAGACCCAGTACTTC.

There are a few counts of this clonotype. V and J are TRBV24-1 and TRBJ2-3; 9 bases line up with TRBD2. Looked up from germline, CDR1 is KGHDR and CDR2 is SFDVKD. The CDR3 totals 17 residues. Trimming removed 1 base from V and 4 bases from J; junction bases left unmatched: 8. The CDR3 bases are TGTGCCACCAGTGATTTCGTCCTAGCGGGATGGGCAGATACGCAGTATTTT. As protein: CATSDFVLAGWADTQYF.

As to this clonotype: The junction does not match germline at one end; this may be a read error. The DNA of the CDR3 is TGTGCCGGCAGTTTCGTTCCCGGGAGTGGTAACGAGCAGTACTTC. Amino acid sequence: CAGSFVPGSGNEQYF. V is TRBV28 and J is TRBJ2-5; D is possibly TRBD2 (6 bases). Matching the DNA end better, TRBJ2-7 makes the J call doubtful. Germline CDR1 and CDR2: MDHEN and SYDVKM. This CDR3 is built from 15 residues.

This chain links TRBV4-3 with TRBJ2-5; TRBD2 might be the D (5 bases). The last part of the DNA fits TRBJ2-7 better; the J call may be wrong. CDR3 length: 15 residues. Germline-derived CDR1 and CDR2 are LGHNA and YSLEER. The CDR3 DNA follows: TGCGCCAGCAGCCAAGATCTTACGGGAACTTACGAGCAGTACTTC. This gives the protein CASSQDLTGTYEQYF.

This clonotype turned up a few times. J is TRBJ1-4 and V is TRBV4-2; 8 bases are shared with TRBD1. V was pared by 3 bases and J by 5 bases, with 5 bases of the junction left unmatched. Looked up from germline, CDR1 is LGHNA and CDR2 is YNFKEQ. CDR3 length: 15 residues. The CDR3 DNA follows: TGTGCCAGCAGCCAGGACAGGGATTGGAATGAAAAACTGTTTTTT. Residues: CASSQDRDWNEKLFF.

This clonotype showed up just a few times. The chain employs TRBV20-1 and TRBJ2-5, with D possibly TRBD2 on 6 matching bases. The V end lost 7 bases, the J end lost 1 base, and 16 bases lay between the germline ends. The V gene's germline CDR1 is DFQATT and CDR2 SNEGSKA (reference sequence). The CDR3 has 14 residues. For the CDR3, the DNA is TGCAGTGTCCGCAGACTAGACTTCCAAGAGACCCAGTACTTC. Protein product: CSVRRLDFQETQYF.

V usage is TRBV24-1 and J usage is TRBJ2-1; D not certain. V dropped 4 bases and J dropped 0 bases, with 6 bases sitting between them. Germline V lookup: CDR1 KGHDR, CDR2 SFDVKD. The CDR3 loop spans 14 amino acids. The CDR3: CATSDERSYNEQFF. DNA of the CDR3: TGTGCCACCAGTGACGAACGCTCCTACAATGAGCAGTTCTTC.

This clonotype has only a few counts. The chain joins TRBV5-5 to TRBJ1-4; weak D call: TRBD1 (5 bases). CDR1 and CDR2 (germline): SGHKS, YYEKEE (reference sequence). This CDR3 is built from 15 residues. The V end was cut by 1 base, the J end by 8 bases, with 15 bases between. DNA for the CDR3: TGTGCCAGCAGCTTGAGCAGGACATTATACGAAAAACTGTTTTTT. Its protein is CASSLSRTLYEKLFF.

The J gene is TRBJ2-7, the V gene TRBV5-1, with TRBD2 identical over 8 bases. Germline assignment: CDR1 SGHRS and CDR2 YFSETQ. The trim removed 2 bases at V and 0 bases at J, leaving 1 base unmatched. CDR3 length equals 14 residues. The chain's CDR3 is CASSFGTSSYEQYF. Here the CDR3 DNA reads TGCGCCAGCAGCTTCGGGACTAGCTCCTACGAGCAGTACTTC.

This clonotype was seen once. The chain has TRBV10-3 and TRBJ2-1; possibly TRBD1 or TRBD2 for D (5 bases each). Germline V gives CDR1 ENHRY, CDR2 SYGVKD. Trimming removed 3 bases from V and 6 bases from J, with 15 bases in between. The CDR3 covers 15 residues. The CDR3 loop reads CAISERGTDLNEQFF. The CDR3 nucleotides read TGTGCCATCAGTGAACGTGGGACGGACCTCAATGAGCAGTTCTTC.

In its sample, this clonotype was seen a few times. The chain uses TRBV29-1 and TRBJ1-2; 8 bases map to TRBD1. Germline CDR1 reads SQVTM; CDR2 reads ANQGSEA. V was pared by 6 bases and J by 4 bases, with 13 bases of the junction left unmatched. The CDR3 contains 15 residues. CDR3 protein: CSVTTRGQARYGYTF. DNA of the CDR3: TGCAGCGTCACCACCAGGGGACAGGCCCGCTATGGCTACACCTTC.

This clonotype was found a few times. This chain joins TRBV7-2 and TRBJ2-5, with 11 bases identical to TRBD2. V dropped 5 bases and J dropped 3; count of bases not matched to a gene: 2. The CDR3 totals 14 residues. Per germline, CDR1 SGHTA and CDR2 FQGNSA. CDR3 amino acids: CASSRSGGEETQYF. DNA for the CDR3: TGTGCCAGCAGCCGTAGCGGGGGGGAAGAGACCCAGTACTTC.

This rearrangement joins TRBV5-1 to TRBJ2-5; D is unclear. Germline loops: CDR1 SGHRS, CDR2 YFSETQ. The CDR3 is made up of 15 amino acids. The V end lost 0 bases, the J end lost 1 base, and 10 bases lay between the germline ends. The chain's CDR3 is CASSLAGVPQETQYF. The CDR3 DNA reads TGCGCCAGCAGCTTGGCCGGAGTTCCCCAAGAGACCCAGTACTTC.